Below are 20 T cell receptor beta chains sequenced from a single sample in a study of shared clonotypes between healthy human individuals. Sequenced by immunoSEQ multiplex PCR; TCRdb stores in-frame clones only, minus some. The repertoire holds a few million clones, with 80% to 95% as singletons. Sequencing was done on a sample of naive CD4+ T cells from PBMCs. Subset in this sample: CD45RA+ positively selected. These receptor sequences come from a man aged 18 to 29 in good health. Some clones in this sample may be carry-over from other donors' samples.

The chain links TRBV27 to TRBJ1-4, with 8 bases that match TRBD1. V gave up 5 bases and J gave up 5 bases; unmatched junction bases: 7. The CDR3 has 15 residues. The germline V gene encodes CDR1 MNHEY and CDR2 SMNVEV (reference sequence). CDR3 sequence: CASSPRTGPNEKLFF. CDR3 DNA: TGTGCCAGCAGTCCGAGGACAGGGCCCAATGAAAAACTGTTTTTT.

Concerning this clone itself: Other DNA sequences in the sample encode the same CDR3. V and J are TRBV10-3 and TRBJ2-1; D may be TRBD2 (5 bases). Germline values: CDR1 ENHRY, CDR2 SYGVKD. Trimming stripped 0 bases from V and 7 bases from J, with 7 bases between. This CDR3 has 13 amino acids. The CDR3 DNA reads as TGTGCCATCAGTGAGTCGGGAGATAATGAGCAGTTCTTC. It yields the protein CAISESGDNEQFF.

The sample holds one count of this clone. CDR3 region: CASRSLGGHQETQYF. For the CDR3, the DNA is TGTGCCAGCAGATCTCTGGGGGGCCACCAAGAGACCCAGTACTTC. The rearrangement joins TRBV28 to TRBJ2-5; D is tentatively TRBD1 or TRBD2 (6 bases each). Germline lookup yields CDR1 MDHEN and CDR2 SYDVKM. The ends were cut back, 6 bases at V and 0 bases at J, with 14 bases in the middle. The CDR3 has 15 amino acids. Full variable domain (outside the CDR3, taken from reference TRBV28 and TRBJ2-5): DVKVTQSSRYLVKRTGEKVFLECVQDMDHENMFWYRQDPGLGLRLIYFSYDVKMKEKGDIPEGYSVSREKKERFSLILESASTNQTSMYLCASRSLGGHQETQYFGPGTRLLVL.

In this sample, this clone turned up a few times. The CDR3 reads CASSLRQGTVREQYF. The CDR3 DNA reads as TGTGCCAGCAGCCTCCGACAGGGGACGGTTCGCGAGCAGTACTTC. The chain couples TRBV28 to TRBJ2-7; 8 nucleotides match TRBD1. After removal of 6 bases from V and 6 bases from J, the junction contained 13 bases not matched to a gene. The CDR3 totals 15 residues. Germline V CDR1 and CDR2: MDHEN, SYDVKM.

For this clone: Other DNA sequences in this sample translate to the same CDR3. This chain uses TRBV18 with TRBJ1-2; D not resolved. CDR1 is KGHSH, CDR2 LQKENI, per germline. CDR3 length equals 13 residues. The ends were cut back, 2 bases at V and 2 bases at J, with 6 bases in the middle. This CDR3 is CASSPDKNYGYTF. The CDR3, as DNA: TGTGCCAGCTCACCAGACAAGAACTATGGCTACACCTTC.

This sequence joins TRBV25-1 and TRBJ1-5; D call uncertain. Germline assignment: CDR1 MGHDK and CDR2 SYGVNS. The CDR3 consists of 17 residues. The V end lost 5 bases, the J end lost 2 bases, and 19 bases lay between the germline ends. The CDR3 nucleotides are TGTGCCAGCAGTCCCTCTGGCCCGGTGAGCGGCAATCAGCCCCAGCATTTT. It is translated as CASSPSGPVSGNQPQHF.

The DNA of the CDR3 is TGCGCCAGCAGGCCAAGGGACCTTTCCCGGGACAGGGGAACAAATGAAAAACTGTTTTTT. Translation: CASRPRDLSRDRGTNEKLFF. The chain is built from TRBV4-1 and TRBJ1-4; TRBD1 matches 10 bases. The junction had 21 bases not matched to a gene; V was cut back by 6 bases and J by 5 bases. The CDR3 consists of 20 residues. Looked up from germline, CDR1 is MGHRA and CDR2 is YSYEKL.

This rearrangement joins TRBV5-1 to TRBJ2-1; possible D gene TRBD2, 5 bases. Germline V gene data show CDR1 as SGHRS and CDR2 as YFSETQ. Trimming cost V 0 bases and J 0 bases, with 13 bases left between them. The CDR3 has 17 residues. The CDR3 protein is CASSLVPRGSSYNEQFF. The CDR3 DNA reads TGCGCCAGCAGCTTGGTGCCTCGGGGAAGCTCCTACAATGAGCAGTTCTTC. The full variable domain, its missing parts supplied by reference TRBV5-1 and TRBJ2-1, is KAGVTQTPRYLIKTRGQQVTLSCSPISGHRSVSWYQQTPGQGLQFLFEYFSETQRNKGNFPGRFSGRQFSNSRSEMNVSTLELGDSALYLCASSLVPRGSSYNEQFFGPGTRLTVL.

As regards this clone: Additional DNA sequences in this sample encode the identical CDR3. The chain couples TRBV7-2 to TRBJ1-2; D is ambiguous. This CDR3 comprises 13 residues. Trimming pared 3 bases from V and 2 bases from J, leaving 7 bases between. Germline CDR1 reads SGHTA; CDR2 reads FQGNSA. CDR3 amino acids: CASSLGGNYGYTF. The CDR3 DNA sequence: TGTGCCAGCAGCTTGGGAGGGAACTATGGCTACACCTTC.

As for this clone: The sample holds other DNA sequences that translate to the same CDR3. V gene TRBV19 combines with J gene TRBJ1-1, with 7 bases that match TRBD1. The CDR3 extends over 13 amino acids. Trimming cost V 5 bases and J 1 base; bases outside gene matches: 1. Per germline, CDR1 LNHDA and CDR2 SQIVND (reference sequence). This CDR3 reads CASSRQGNTEAFF. CDR3 bases: TGTGCCAGTAGTCGACAGGGGAACACTGAAGCTTTCTTT.

V is TRBV5-6 and J is TRBJ2-5, with D perhaps TRBD1 (6 bases). Germline CDR1 is SGHDT and CDR2 is YYEEEE. This CDR3 region has 14 residues. V was clipped by 4 bases and J by 2 bases, with 12 bases between them. CDR3 sequence: CASSVDRHQETQYF. The DNA of the CDR3 is TGTGCCAGCAGCGTCGACAGGCATCAAGAGACCCAGTACTTC. The full variable domain, rest sourced from reference TRBV5-6 and TRBJ2-5, is DAGVTQSPTHLIKTRGQQVTLRCSPKSGHDTVSWYQQALGQGPQFIFQYYEEEERQRGNFPDRFSGHQFPNYSSELNVNALLLGDSALYLCASSVDRHQETQYFGPGTRLLVL.

This chain links TRBV9 with TRBJ1-1, with D perhaps TRBD1 (5 bases). V was trimmed by 0 bases and J by 0 bases, leaving 9 bases between them. Germline loops: CDR1 SGDLS, CDR2 YYNGEE. The CDR3 is 15 residues long. This CDR3 reads CASSVGGHMNTEAFF. In DNA, the CDR3 is TGTGCCAGCAGCGTAGGGGGCCATATGAACACTGAAGCTTTCTTT.

DNA for the CDR3: TGTGCCAGCAGCTTCCGACGGACAGGGGCGAATGAGCAGTTCTTC. This codes for CASSFRRTGANEQFF. This rearrangement joins TRBV9 to TRBJ2-1; TRBD1 aligns across 9 bases. Germline V lookup: CDR1 SGDLS, CDR2 YYNGEE. Trimming cost V 4 bases and J 7 bases; bases outside gene matches: 9. This CDR3 has 15 residues.

The CDR3 nucleotides are TGTGCCAGCAGTGGCCGTGTTTTGGGACGGGGACTCGAGCAGTACTTC. Its protein is CASSGRVLGRGLEQYF. V and J are TRBV6-1 and TRBJ2-7; D may be TRBD2 (6 bases). Germline V lookup: CDR1 MNHNS, CDR2 SASEGT. The CDR3 covers 16 residues. V was pared by 4 bases and J by 6 bases, with 22 bases between.

The chain combines TRBV5-1 with TRBJ1-4; no clear D gene. The ends were cut back, 1 base at V and 4 bases at J, with 11 bases in the middle. Germline V gives CDR1 SGHRS, CDR2 YFSETQ. The CDR3 length is 15 residues. CDR3 DNA: TGCGCCAGCAGCTTGCCTGACGGAGTTAATGAAAAACTGTTTTTT. This encodes CASSLPDGVNEKLFF.

This clone occurred once. Other DNA sequences in this sample translate to the same CDR3. This chain uses TRBV5-6 with TRBJ2-3; D is unresolved. The V gene's germline CDR1 is SGHDT and CDR2 YYEEEE. The V end was cut by 2 bases, the J end by 6 bases, with 7 bases between. The CDR3 totals 12 residues. CDR3 DNA sequence: TGTGCCAGCAGCTTAGTCGCGGATACGCAGTATTTT. Its translation is CASSLVADTQYF.

The genes are TRBV5-1 and TRBJ1-4; D remains unclear. From germline, CDR1 is SGHRS and CDR2 YFSETQ. This CDR3 comprises 16 residues. Trimming took off 2 bases at V and 4 bases at J, with 15 bases between the two ends. The DNA of the CDR3 is TGCGCCAGCAGCTTTGGCGCCCAGACCTATAATGAAAAACTGTTTTTT. Translation: CASSFGAQTYNEKLFF.

The chain recombines TRBV5-4 with TRBJ2-7, with 8 positions matching TRBD1. V lost 4 bases, J lost 1 base, and 4 bases stayed unmatched. Germline V gene sequence: CDR1 SGHNT, CDR2 YYREEE (reference sequence). The CDR3 totals 14 residues. For the CDR3, the DNA is TGTGCCAGCAGCACTGGGACAGGTTCCTACGAGCAGTACTTC. It codes for CASSTGTGSYEQYF.

This chain connects TRBV2 to TRBJ2-7, with D perhaps matching TRBD2 (7 bases). Trimming pared 8 bases from V and 5 bases from J, leaving 19 bases between. In germline, CDR1 is SNHLY, CDR2 FYNNEI. This CDR3 comprises 14 residues. For the CDR3, the DNA is TGTGCCAGCTGGGGGGGGCCAGGACACCACGAGCAGTACTTC. This sequence encodes CASWGGPGHHEQYF.

The chain uses TRBV11-1 and TRBJ2-5, with D perhaps TRBD2 (6 bases). Germline CDR1 is SGHAT and CDR2 is FQDESV (reference sequence). Trimming removed 4 bases at V and 7 bases at J, with 16 bases between. The CDR3 length is 14 residues. The CDR3: CASSSTGETATQYF. For the CDR3, the DNA is TGTGCCAGCAGCTCCACGGGGGAGACCGCGACCCAGTACTTC.